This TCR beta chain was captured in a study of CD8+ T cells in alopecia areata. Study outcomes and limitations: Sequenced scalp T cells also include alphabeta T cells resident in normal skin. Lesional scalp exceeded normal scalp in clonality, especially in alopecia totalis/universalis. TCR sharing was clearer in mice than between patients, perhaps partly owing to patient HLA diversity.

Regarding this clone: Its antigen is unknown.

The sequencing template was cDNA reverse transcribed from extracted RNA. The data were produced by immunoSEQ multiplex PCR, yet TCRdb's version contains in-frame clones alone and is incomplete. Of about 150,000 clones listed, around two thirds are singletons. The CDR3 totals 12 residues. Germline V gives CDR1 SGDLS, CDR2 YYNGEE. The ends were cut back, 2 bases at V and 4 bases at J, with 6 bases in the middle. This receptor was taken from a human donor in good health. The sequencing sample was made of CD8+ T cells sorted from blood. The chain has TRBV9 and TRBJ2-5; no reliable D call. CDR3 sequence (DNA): TGTGCCAGCAGCGTCCCTTTAGAGACCCAGTACTTC. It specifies CASSVPLETQYF.